This T cell receptor beta chain emerged from a study of blood T cell repertoires in COVID-19. Clinical history reported by participants formed the basis on which cohorts were assigned. The CDR3 runs 14 residues. The germline V gene encodes CDR1 SGHRS and CDR2 YFSETQ. V lost 0 bases and J lost 3; bases outside the gene matches: 3. TCRdb keeps only in-frame clones here, not all; method: immunoSEQ multiplex PCR. Among some 210,000 clones listed, roughly 87% were seen once. The sequencing input was PBMCs or T cells enriched from blood (not recorded which). This receptor was identified in a man aged 18-30 years with acute COVID-19. The chain joins TRBV5-1 to TRBJ2-7; 7 nucleotides align to TRBD1. The CDR3 DNA is TGCGCCAGCAGCTTGGGTCAGGGGGTCTACGAGCAGTACTTC. Translating gives CASSLGQGVYEQYF.